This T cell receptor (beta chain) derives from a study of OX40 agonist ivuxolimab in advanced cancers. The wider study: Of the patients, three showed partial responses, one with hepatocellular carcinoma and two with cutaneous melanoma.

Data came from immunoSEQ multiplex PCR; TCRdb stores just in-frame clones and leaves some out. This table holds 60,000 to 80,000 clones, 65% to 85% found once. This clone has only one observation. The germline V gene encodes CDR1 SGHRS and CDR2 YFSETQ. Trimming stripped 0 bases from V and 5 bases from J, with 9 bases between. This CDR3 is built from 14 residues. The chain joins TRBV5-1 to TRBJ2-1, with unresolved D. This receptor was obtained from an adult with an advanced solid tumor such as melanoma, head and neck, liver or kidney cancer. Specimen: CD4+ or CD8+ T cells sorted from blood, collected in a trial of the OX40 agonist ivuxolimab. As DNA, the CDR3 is TGCGCCAGCAGCTTGGGCACGGCGAACAATGAGCAGTTCTTC. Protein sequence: CASSLGTANNEQFF.